This passage covers 5 T cell receptor beta chains from one sample sequenced in a study of T cell changes during pregnancy in multiple sclerosis. TCRdb's table, derived via immunoSEQ multiplex PCR, lists solely in-frame clones and lacks some. The top ten clones hold about 0.8% of a sample with approximately 65,000 clones, around 93% of them seen once. This specimen consisted of CD4+ T cells from peripheral blood mononuclear cells, obtained in the first trimester of pregnancy. These receptors were collected from a female donor with multiple sclerosis, enrolled in a pregnancy study.

This clone was seen a few times. The chain uses TRBV7-2 and TRBJ2-7, with a tentative D call TRBD1 (6 bases). The V gene's germline CDR1 is SGHTA and CDR2 FQGNSA. V shed 0 bases and J shed 0 bases, with 9 bases lying between them. The CDR3 runs to 15 residues. This CDR3 reads CASSLAGQLSYEQYF. The CDR3 bases are TGTGCCAGCAGCTTAGCGGGACAACTCTCCTACGAGCAGTACTTC.

The chain has TRBV14 and TRBJ2-7, with a tentative D call TRBD1 (6 bases). CDR1 SGHDN and CDR2 FVKESK come from the germline V gene. The CDR3 has 15 amino acids. Trimming removed 2 bases at V and 5 bases at J, with 16 bases between. The CDR3 loop reads CASSQQGFLRDEQYF. CDR3 sequence (DNA): TGTGCCAGCAGCCAACAGGGGTTCCTCCGGGACGAGCAGTACTTC.

The rearrangement uses TRBV5-5 and TRBJ2-7; perhaps TRBD1 as D (6 bases). CDR3 size: 16 residues. V was trimmed by 2 bases and J by 3 bases, leaving 18 bases between them. Per germline, CDR1 SGHKS and CDR2 YYEKEE (reference sequence). The CDR3 DNA sequence: TGTGCCAGCAGCTTCCAGGGGCGAGGAAGCTACTACGAGCAGTACTTC. Translating it yields CASSFQGRGSYYEQYF. Supplemented by reference TRBV5-5 and TRBJ2-7, the full variable domain reads DAGVTQSPTHLIKTRGQQVTLRCSPISGHKSVSWYQQVLGQGPQFIFQYYEKEERGRGNFPDRFSARQFPNYSSELNVNALLLGDSALYLCASSFQGRGSYYEQYFGPGTRLTVT.

This sequence joins TRBV6-6 and TRBJ2-7; a possible D gene is TRBD2 (5 bases). The CDR3 is 13 residues long. V was trimmed by 2 bases and J by 7 bases, leaving 12 bases between them. Germline CDR1 reads MNHNY; CDR2 reads SVGAGI (reference sequence). Here the CDR3 DNA reads TGTGCCAGCAGTTACGACTACCTGGGGGAGCAGTACTTC. This translates into CASSYDYLGEQYF.

This clone appeared once. CDR3 bases: TGTGCCAGCAGTTACCCTACAGGGATCTCTGGAAACACCATATATTTT. It specifies CASSYPTGISGNTIYF. The V call is TRBV6-6, the J call TRBJ1-3; D is perhaps TRBD1 (6 bases). CDR3 length: 16 residues. V gave up 2 bases and J gave up 0 bases, with 11 bases separating them. Germline-derived CDR1 and CDR2 are MNHNY and SVGAGI (reference sequence).